This T cell receptor (beta chain) was captured by sequencing in a study of persistence of HIV-infected CD4 T cells. About this clone itself: Its antigen is currently unknown.

Germline V gene data show CDR1 as MDHEN and CDR2 as SYDVKM. V shed 5 bases and J shed 14 bases, with 13 bases lying between them. The CDR3 has 12 amino acids. The immunoSEQ assay was version 4, run in survey mode. TCRdb's copy holds only in-frame clones and misses some; the assay was immunoSEQ multiplex PCR. The sample shows about 37,000 clones, 80% of them seen only once. Cells were stimulated with CMV-infected fibroblast lysates at around 9.1 ug/mL. CD40L-negative CD69-negative CD45RO-high memory CD4+ T cells were sorted as populations depleted of antigen-responding cells. Inclusion required CMV-positive serology and CD4+ counts above 400 cells/uL.

This receptor was obtained from an adult man with HIV who was CMV-seropositive. The V and J genes are TRBV28 and TRBJ1-6; D might be TRBD1 (6 bases). The sequenced sample was CD4+ T cells sorted from PBMCs after approximately 19-hour stimulation, obtained from a patient who received antiretroviral therapy. The CDR3 reads CASSPRGRALHF. For the CDR3, the DNA is TGTGCCAGCAGTCCTCGGGGGCGAGCCCTCCACTTT. Combining the CDR3 with reference TRBV28 and TRBJ1-6 gives the whole variable domain DVKVTQSSRYLVKRTGEKVFLECVQDMDHENMFWYRQDPGLGLRLIYFSYDVKMKEKGDIPEGYSVSREKKERFSLILESASTNQTSMYLCASSPRGRALHFGNGTRLTVT.